A single T cell receptor beta chain is shown here with its context. Its target is unknown. The data derive from a study of T cell responses to AZD1222 COVID-19 vaccine. Study context: Second-dose recipients at about 4 or about 12 weeks were treated as one pooled group.

Study conclusions and caveats: Possibly, clonal diversity was underestimated; donors were largely white British and included more females. Regions 160-218 and 743-854 dominated among vaccine-associated CD4 TCRs spanning spike. Reportedly, nearly half of unique spike TCRs recognized epitopes outside B.1.351/B.1.1.7 mutations.

CDR3 length equals 16 residues. Germline assignment: CDR1 SGDLS and CDR2 YYNGEE. V gave up 5 bases and J gave up 0 bases; unmatched junction bases: 10. Measured with immunoSEQ multiplex PCR; TCRdb has only the in-frame clones, and not every one. The data show 120,000 to 150,000 clones, about 91% seen once. This chain uses TRBV9 with TRBJ2-7, with 8 bases fitting TRBD1. The specimen comprised peripheral blood, sampled on day 0 of AZD1222 vaccination. This clonotype was sampled from an adult in good health. This CDR3 is CASSVRGTGPSYEQYF. CDR3 bases: TGTGCCAGCAGTGTAAGAGGGACAGGTCCCTCCTACGAGCAGTACTTC. Supplemented by reference TRBV9 and TRBJ2-7, the full variable domain reads DSGVTQTPKHLITATGQRVTLRCSPRSGDLSVYWYQQSLDQGLQFLIQYYNGEERAKGNILERFSAQQFPDLHSELNLSSLELGDSALYFCASSVRGTGPSYEQYFGPGTRLTVT.